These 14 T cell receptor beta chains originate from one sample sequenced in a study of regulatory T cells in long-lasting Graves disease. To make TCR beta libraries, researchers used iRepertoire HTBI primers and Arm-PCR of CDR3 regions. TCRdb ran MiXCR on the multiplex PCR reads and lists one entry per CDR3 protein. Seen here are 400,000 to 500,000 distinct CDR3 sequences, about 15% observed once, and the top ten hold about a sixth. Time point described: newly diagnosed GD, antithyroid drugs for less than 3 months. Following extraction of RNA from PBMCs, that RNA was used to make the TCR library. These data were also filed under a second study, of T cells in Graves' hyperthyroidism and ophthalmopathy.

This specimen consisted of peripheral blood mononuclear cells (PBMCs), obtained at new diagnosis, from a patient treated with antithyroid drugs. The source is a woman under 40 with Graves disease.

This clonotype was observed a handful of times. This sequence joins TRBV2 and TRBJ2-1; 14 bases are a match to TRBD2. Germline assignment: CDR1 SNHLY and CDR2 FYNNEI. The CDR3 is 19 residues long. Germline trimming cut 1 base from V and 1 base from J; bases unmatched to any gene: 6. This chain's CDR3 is CASSEGLAGGPVSYNEQFF. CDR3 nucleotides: TGTGCCAGCAGTGAAGGACTAGCGGGAGGGCCTGTTTCCTACAATGAGCAGTTCTTC.

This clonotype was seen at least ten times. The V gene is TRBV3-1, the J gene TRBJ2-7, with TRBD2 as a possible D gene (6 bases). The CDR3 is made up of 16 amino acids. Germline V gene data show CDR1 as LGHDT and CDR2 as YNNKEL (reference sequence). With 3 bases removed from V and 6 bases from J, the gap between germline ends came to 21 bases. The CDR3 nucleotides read TGTGCCAGCAGCCAGACCTCCGGGACTCCTCGAGGCGAGCAGTACTTC. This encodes CASSQTSGTPRGEQYF.

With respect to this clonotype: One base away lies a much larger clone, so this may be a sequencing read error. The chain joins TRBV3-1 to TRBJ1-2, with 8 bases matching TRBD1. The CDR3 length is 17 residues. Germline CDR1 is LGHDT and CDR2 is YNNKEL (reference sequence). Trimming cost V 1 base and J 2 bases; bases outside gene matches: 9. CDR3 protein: CASSQVQGQGNNYGYTF. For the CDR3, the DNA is TGTGCCAGCAGCCAAGTACAAGGACAGGGAAACAACTATGGCTACACCTTC.

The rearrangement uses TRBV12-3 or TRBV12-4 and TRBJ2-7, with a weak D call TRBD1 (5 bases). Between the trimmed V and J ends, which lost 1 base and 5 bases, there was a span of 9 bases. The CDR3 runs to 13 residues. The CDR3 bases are TGTGCCAGCAGTTTAGGGACATTTGACGAGCAGTACTTC. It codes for CASSLGTFDEQYF.

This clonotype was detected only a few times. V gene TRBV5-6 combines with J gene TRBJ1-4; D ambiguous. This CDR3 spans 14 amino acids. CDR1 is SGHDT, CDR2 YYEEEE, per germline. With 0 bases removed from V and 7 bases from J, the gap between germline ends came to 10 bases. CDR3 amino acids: CASSLGDIGEKLFF. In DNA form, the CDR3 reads TGTGCCAGCAGCTTGGGCGACATTGGTGAAAAACTGTTTTTT.

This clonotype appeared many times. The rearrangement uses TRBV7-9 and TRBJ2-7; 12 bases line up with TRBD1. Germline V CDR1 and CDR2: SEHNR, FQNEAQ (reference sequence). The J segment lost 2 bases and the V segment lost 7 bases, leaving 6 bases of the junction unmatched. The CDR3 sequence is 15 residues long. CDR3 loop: CASTTGQGAAYEQYF. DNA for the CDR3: TGTGCCAGCACAACGGGACAGGGGGCAGCCTACGAGCAGTACTTC.

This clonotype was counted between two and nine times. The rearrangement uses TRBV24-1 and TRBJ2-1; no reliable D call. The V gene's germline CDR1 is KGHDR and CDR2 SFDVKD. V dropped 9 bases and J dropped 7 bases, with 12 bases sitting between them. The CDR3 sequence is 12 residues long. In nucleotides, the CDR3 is TGTGCCACCCACGGCTCACGGAATGAGCAGTTCTTC. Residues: CATHGSRNEQFF.

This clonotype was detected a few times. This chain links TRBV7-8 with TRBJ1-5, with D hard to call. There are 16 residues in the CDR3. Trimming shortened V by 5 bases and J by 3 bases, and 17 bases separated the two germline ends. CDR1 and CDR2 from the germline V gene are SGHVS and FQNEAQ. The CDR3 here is CASSPLSQQPNQPQHF. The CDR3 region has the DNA TGTGCCAGCAGCCCCCTCAGCCAACAGCCCAATCAGCCCCAGCATTTT. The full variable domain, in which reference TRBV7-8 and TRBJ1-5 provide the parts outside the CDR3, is GAGVSQSPRYKVAKRGQDVALRCDPISGHVSLFWYQQALGQGPEFLTYFQNEAQLDKSGLPSDRFFAERPEGSVSTLKIQRTQQEDSAVYLCASSPLSQQPNQPQHFGDGTRLSIL.

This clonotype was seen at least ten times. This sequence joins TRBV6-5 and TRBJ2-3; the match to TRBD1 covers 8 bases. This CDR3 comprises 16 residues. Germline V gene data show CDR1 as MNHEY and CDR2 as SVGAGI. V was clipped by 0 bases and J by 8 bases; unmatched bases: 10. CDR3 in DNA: TGTGCCAGCAGTTACTCCCCAGGGGGCTTGGGTAGTACGCAGTATTTT. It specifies CASSYSPGGLGSTQYF.

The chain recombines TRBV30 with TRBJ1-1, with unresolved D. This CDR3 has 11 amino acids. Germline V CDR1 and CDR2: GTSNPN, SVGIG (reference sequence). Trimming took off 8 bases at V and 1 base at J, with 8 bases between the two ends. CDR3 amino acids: CAGTANTEAFF. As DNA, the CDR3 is TGTGCCGGCACCGCGAACACTGAAGCTTTCTTT.

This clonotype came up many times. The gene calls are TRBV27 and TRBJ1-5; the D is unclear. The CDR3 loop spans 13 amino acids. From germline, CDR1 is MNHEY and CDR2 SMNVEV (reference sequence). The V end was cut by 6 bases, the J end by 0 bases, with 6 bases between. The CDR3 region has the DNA TGTGCCAGCAGACATAATAGCAATCAGCCCCAGCATTTT. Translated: CASRHNSNQPQHF.

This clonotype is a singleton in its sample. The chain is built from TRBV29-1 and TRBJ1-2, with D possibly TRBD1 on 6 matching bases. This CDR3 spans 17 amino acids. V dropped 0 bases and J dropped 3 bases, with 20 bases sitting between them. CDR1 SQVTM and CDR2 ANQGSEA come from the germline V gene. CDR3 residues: CSVEEWRQEANYYGYTF. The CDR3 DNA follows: TGCAGCGTTGAAGAATGGAGACAGGAGGCTAACTACTATGGCTACACCTTC. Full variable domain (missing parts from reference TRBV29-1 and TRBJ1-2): SAVISQKPSRDICQRGTSLTIQCQVDSQVTMMFWYRQQPGQSLTLIATANQGSEATYESGFVIDKFPISRPNLTFSTLTVSNMSPEDSSIYLCSVEEWRQEANYYGYTFGSGTRLTVV.

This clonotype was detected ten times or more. The CDR3 protein is CASSPRDRTYEQYF. The CDR3, as DNA: TGTGCCAGCAGTCCGCGGGACAGGACATACGAGCAGTACTTC. J is TRBJ2-7 and V is TRBV18; TRBD1 agrees at 8 bases. Germline V gene lookup returns CDR1 KGHSH and CDR2 LQKENI. Germline trimming cut 8 bases from V and 4 bases from J; bases unmatched to any gene: 10. The CDR3 is 14 amino acids.

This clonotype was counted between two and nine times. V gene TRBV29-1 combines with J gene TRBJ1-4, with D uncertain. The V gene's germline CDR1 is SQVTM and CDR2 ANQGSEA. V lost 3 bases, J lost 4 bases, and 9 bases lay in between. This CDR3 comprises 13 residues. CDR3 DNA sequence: TGCAGCGTTGAGTTCCAGAATAATGAAAAACTGTTTTTT. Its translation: CSVEFQNNEKLFF.